This note documents a single TCR beta chain sequence. Its specificity is unknown. The repertoire was sequenced with immunoSEQ multiplex PCR; TCRdb's copy has only in-frame clones and lacks some. The data show approximately 50,000 clones, with over 90% seen just once and 15% to 20% held by the top ten. The data were taken from a study of siplizumab effects on memory and regulatory T cells. Points from the study as a whole: Suppression by proliferating Tregs derived from siplizumab cultures was not verified. With siplizumab, cumulative frequency of CD4+ memory-derived alloreactive sequences dropped significantly. Relative to controls at around 29%, mappable alloreactive CD4+ clones exhibited a mean Treg-derived proportion of over 60% with siplizumab. It seemed that naive T cells were more diverse than memory cells and were major contributors to the alloresponse.

Germline V CDR1 and CDR2: MGHRA, YSYEKL. V lost 1 base to trimming and J lost 4 bases; unmatched junction nucleotides: 4. The CDR3 totals 15 residues. Specimen: CD8+ T cells sorted from blood. The sequence was obtained from a human donor in good health. The genes are TRBV4-1 and TRBJ2-7; TRBD2 agrees at 10 bases. The DNA of the CDR3 is TGCGCCAGCAGCCAAGTGGAGCGGGAGGGGTACGAGCAGTACTTC. It encodes CASSQVEREGYEQYF.